What follows describes a single T cell receptor beta chain. The CDR3 covers 12 residues. In germline, CDR1 is MNHEY, CDR2 SMNVEV (reference sequence). V was clipped by 6 bases and J by 10 bases, with 13 bases between them. These data are taken from a study of shared clonotypes between healthy human individuals. Splitting of each subset's genomic DNA was done evenly across several immunoSEQ plates. In the authors' methods: In the immunoSEQ data, sequences were junction-only and lacked quality scores, so filtering differed. TCRdb's copy holds only in-frame clones and misses some; the assay was immunoSEQ multiplex PCR. V and J calls and clone size follow that table, whereas D and trimming were derived from the DNA. The data hold about half a million clones, with about 76% observed a single time. Free of recent acute infections or vaccinations, the donors were healthy HIV-negative adults. Nashville, Tennessee was home to all donors, each a Caucasian adult.

The chain links TRBV27 to TRBJ1-5, with D uncertain. Source material: PBMCs. The source of this sequence is a woman aged 35 to 49 in good health. Some clones in this sample may be carry-over from other donors' samples. The chain's CDR3 is CASSASSGPQHF. The CDR3 nucleotides are TGTGCCAGCAGCGCCTCCTCCGGACCCCAGCATTTT.